This T cell receptor beta chain was captured in a study of cytomegalovirus exposure and HLA in healthy donors. Only a few counts were recorded for this clone. Its target is not known. Study observations and caveats: Earlier findings revealed that most TCR beta V segments proved productive either about 87% or about 30% of the time.

The PCR employed 60 Vbeta primers together with 13 Jbeta primers. Some clones are missing from TCRdb's copy, which holds only in-frame ones; the method was immunoSEQ multiplex PCR. The data show roughly 180,000 clones, under 9.5% seen once. The source is a woman aged 25-40 years in good health and CMV-seropositive. Sequenced sample: PBMCs.

The CDR3 is CAAHNSGEATTGNEQFF. As DNA, the CDR3 is TGTGCCGCCCACAATAGCGGGGAGGCAACCACAGGGAATGAGCAGTTCTTC. The chain employs TRBV13 and TRBJ2-1; 8 bases agree with TRBD2. Looked up from germline, CDR1 is PRHDT and CDR2 is FYEKMQ (reference sequence). V gave up 11 bases and J gave up 7 bases; unmatched junction bases: 22. The CDR3 contains 17 residues.